The 13 T cell receptor beta chains below were found in one sample sequenced in a study of Ad26.COV2.S vaccination and SARS-CoV-2 variants. Treatment specified: some 19 received Ad26.COV2.S at low or high dose, single or two shots; about 5 received placebo; per-sample allocation not given. The study sampled participants on day 63 after the first vaccine or placebo injection. Repertoires were generated with immunoSEQ multiplex PCR, while TCRdb's copy carries only in-frame clones and drops some. This table holds about 390,000 clones, 80% to 95% found once. Sequencing used peripheral blood, obtained in a trial of Ad26.COV2.S vaccine versus placebo. The origin of the receptors is a person aged 18-60 years who received the Ad26.COV2.S COVID-19 vaccine or a placebo.

This clone has only one observation. The chain carries TRBV9 and TRBJ1-4; D is ambiguous. The CDR3 sequence is 15 residues long. In germline, CDR1 is SGDLS, CDR2 YYNGEE. Trimming removed 0 bases from V and 4 bases from J, with 10 bases in between. The CDR3 coding sequence is TGTGCCAGCAGCGTAGGTTTGGGGATTAATGAAAAACTGTTTTTT. Translated, it gives CASSVGLGINEKLFF.

This chain connects TRBV18 to TRBJ1-4; TRBD1 matches at 9 bases. J lost 3 bases, V lost 6 bases, and 5 bases had no gene match. The CDR3 spans 15 residues. Germline V lookup: CDR1 KGHSH, CDR2 LQKENI. CDR3 protein: CASSPGQGANEKLFF. DNA of the CDR3: TGTGCCAGCTCCCCGGGACAGGGCGCTAATGAAAAACTGTTTTTT.

The chain is built from TRBV4-3 and TRBJ2-2; TRBD1 agrees at 7 bases. CDR3 length equals 16 residues. Unmatched junction bases numbered 8, after V lost 2 bases and J lost 5 bases. Looked up from germline, CDR1 is LGHNA and CDR2 is YSLEER. The CDR3 region is CASSQLPGQTTGELFF. CDR3 in DNA: TGCGCCAGCAGCCAACTTCCGGGACAGACAACCGGGGAGCTGTTTTTT.

For this clone: The germline gene is not matched at one end of the junction; a read error may be the cause. The V gene is TRBV19, the J gene TRBJ1-1; D perhaps matches TRBD1 (6 bases). The CDR3 contains 13 residues. Germline V gene lookup returns CDR1 LNHDA and CDR2 SQIVND (reference sequence). CDR3 residues: CASSIRRAGVGVF. The CDR3 DNA reads TGTGCCAGTAGTATACGAAGGGCAGGGGTGGGTGTCTTT.

The rearrangement joins TRBV12-3 or TRBV12-4 to TRBJ1-1; D is ambiguous. V was cut by 7 bases and J by 1 base, with 10 bases left in between. This CDR3 is built from 13 residues. CDR3 sequence: CASTPAGNTEAFF. The DNA of the CDR3 is TGTGCCAGCACCCCGGCCGGGAACACTGAAGCTTTCTTT.

The count of this clone is one. The V and J genes are TRBV5-4 and TRBJ2-4; TRBD2 might be the D (7 bases). Germline loops: CDR1 SGHNT, CDR2 YYREEE (reference sequence). Between the trimmed V and J ends, which lost 4 bases and 6 bases, there was a span of 17 bases. This CDR3 has 15 residues. Here the CDR3 DNA reads TGTGCCAGCAGCCCACGGGGGGCAGAATCAAACATTCAGTACTTC. Protein sequence: CASSPRGAESNIQYF. Complete variable domain (other parts from reference TRBV5-4 and TRBJ2-4): ETGVTQSPTHLIKTRGQQVTLRCSSQSGHNTVSWYQQALGQGPQFIFQYYREEENGRGNFPPRFSGLQFPNYSSELNVNALELDDSALYLCASSPRGAESNIQYFGAGTRLSVL.

This chain connects TRBV7-2 to TRBJ2-7; TRBD2 matches at 13 bases. The CDR3 runs 15 residues. Per the germline V gene, CDR1 is SGHTA and CDR2 is FQGNSA. V shed 5 bases, J shed 4 bases, and the junction held 5 bases outside the gene matches. The CDR3 reads CASSRGLAGEYEQYF. CDR3 sequence (DNA): TGTGCCAGCAGCAGAGGACTAGCGGGGGAGTACGAGCAGTACTTC. Filled out from reference TRBV7-2 and TRBJ2-7, the complete variable domain reads GAGVSQSPSNKVTEKGKDVELRCDPISGHTALYWYRQSLGQGLEFLIYFQGNSAPDKSGLPSDRFSAERTGGSVSTLTIQRTQQEDSAVYLCASSRGLAGEYEQYFGPGTRLTVT.

This clone appeared a few times. CDR3 in amino acids: CASSSTTALAGGLDEQFF. For the CDR3, the DNA is TGTGCCAGCAGCTCCACAACCGCATTGGCGGGGGGGCTGGATGAGCAGTTCTTC. The chain links TRBV7-9 to TRBJ2-1, with 9 bases lining up with TRBD2. This CDR3 has 18 amino acids. V was pared by 4 bases and J by 8 bases, with 18 bases of the junction left unmatched. Germline loops: CDR1 SEHNR, CDR2 FQNEAQ (reference sequence). Full variable domain (remainder filled in from reference TRBV7-9 and TRBJ2-1): DTGVSQNPRHKITKRGQNVTFRCDPISEHNRLYWYRQTLGQGPEFLTYFQNEAQLEKSRLLSDRFSAERPKGSFSTLEIQRTEQGDSAMYLCASSSTTALAGGLDEQFFGPGTRLTVL.

V is TRBV29-1 and J is TRBJ1-1, with 9 bases lining up with TRBD1. Germline-derived CDR1 and CDR2 are SQVTM and ANQGSEA. The length of the CDR3 is 16 residues. Germline trimming cut 4 bases from V and 1 base from J; bases unmatched to any gene: 10. The CDR3 DNA follows: TGCAGCGTTGTGGGGGGGGACAGGGACCGGAACACTGAAGCTTTCTTT. Translated: CSVVGGDRDRNTEAFF.

This clone was counted a few times. V usage is TRBV6-5 and J usage is TRBJ2-1; D is uncertain. Between the trimmed V and J ends, which lost 2 bases and 6 bases, there was a span of 2 bases. The CDR3 runs to 11 residues. Germline lookup yields CDR1 MNHEY and CDR2 SVGAGI. The CDR3 nucleotides are TGTGCCAGCAGTTACGGCAATGAGCAGTTCTTC. It encodes CASSYGNEQFF.

V and J are TRBV10-3 and TRBJ2-7, with D perhaps matching TRBD1 (6 bases). Germline V gene data show CDR1 as ENHRY and CDR2 as SYGVKD. The length of the CDR3 is 14 residues. Trimming stripped 5 bases from V and 0 bases from J, with 11 bases between. The CDR3, as DNA: TGTGCCATCAGTAGGACAGACGGCTCCTACGAGCAGTACTTC. Its protein is CAISRTDGSYEQYF.

This clone was picked up one time. The chain is built from TRBV4-3 and TRBJ2-3; D unresolved. Germline-derived CDR1 and CDR2 are LGHNA and YSLEER. This CDR3 comprises 14 residues. V was shortened by 0 bases and J by 4 bases, with 8 bases between the two germline ends. The CDR3 region is CASSQDLTADTQYF. Here the CDR3 DNA reads TGCGCCAGCAGCCAAGATCTCACGGCAGATACGCAGTATTTT.

The J gene is TRBJ1-6, the V gene TRBV7-9; maybe TRBD1 (6 bases). Trimming stripped 10 bases from V and 7 bases from J, with 23 bases between. Germline lookup yields CDR1 SEHNR and CDR2 FQNEAQ (reference sequence). The CDR3 is made up of 16 amino acids. CDR3: CATSGEGGLENSPLHF. DNA for the CDR3: TGTGCCACCAGTGGGGAAGGGGGTTTGGAGAATTCACCCCTCCACTTT.